These 2 T cell receptor beta chains were sequenced from one sample in a study of blood T cell repertoires in COVID-19. Profiling relied on immunoSEQ multiplex PCR, and the TCRdb table lists in-frame clones only, not all of them. The data show approximately 240,000 clones, around 90% seen once. Sequencing was carried out using PBMCs or T cells enriched from blood (not recorded which). The source is a woman aged 30 to 39 with acute COVID-19.

The V and J genes are TRBV6-5 and TRBJ1-5, with D possibly TRBD1 on 6 matching bases. Germline CDR1 is MNHEY and CDR2 is SVGAGI. The CDR3 runs 15 residues. The CDR3 DNA sequence: TGTGGAACATCAACAGGGACCAATAGCAATCAGCCCCAGCATTTT. Protein: CGTSTGTNSNQPQHF.

The gene calls are TRBV28 and TRBJ2-5, with D hard to call. V lost 3 bases to trimming and J lost 1 base, with 9 bases between them. CDR1 MDHEN and CDR2 SYDVKM come from the germline V gene. This CDR3 region has 14 residues. The chain's CDR3 is CASSFISTQETQYF. The CDR3 DNA reads as TGTGCCAGCAGTTTCATTAGCACCCAAGAGACCCAGTACTTC.